Listed below are T cell receptor beta chains from one sample, sequenced in a study of CD8+CD57+ T cells in acquired aplastic anemia. Using its own MiXCR run on the reads, TCRdb lists one record per CDR3 protein. There are some 200,000 distinct CDR3 sequences in the sample; roughly 50% occur only once, and just under 20% lies in the top ten. Sequenced sample: sorted CD4+, CD8+, or CD8+CD57+ T cells (not recorded which) from PBMCs. The receptors stem from a human donor with aplastic anemia. The CDR3 runs from the conserved cysteine through the conserved F or W. Each record gives: clone size, V gene, J gene, CDR3 protein. Only part of the rows carry a size: once, few, many, or a class if the clone is expanded.

clone size: NA
V gene: TRBV7-9
J gene: TRBJ1-5
CDR3 protein: CASSLGEGHSQPQHF

clone size: NA
V gene: TRBV29-1
J gene: TRBJ2-7
CDR3 protein: CSVGTGGEREQYF

clone size: many
V gene: TRBV10-2
J gene: TRBJ2-5
CDR3 protein: CASRRDLQETQYF

clone size: few
V gene: TRBV6-2/TRBV6-3
J gene: TRBJ2-7
CDR3 protein: CASRYPSQDRANYEQYF

clone size: NA
V gene: TRBV29-1
J gene: TRBJ1-2
CDR3 protein: CSVRGGYGYTF

clone size: NA
V gene: TRBV19
J gene: TRBJ2-1
CDR3 protein: CASSILAASYNEQFF

clone size: NA
V gene: TRBV6-6
J gene: TRBJ1-2
CDR3 protein: CASRSQGYTF

clone size: NA
V gene: TRBV7-2
J gene: TRBJ1-2
CDR3 protein: CASRLKAQANYGYTF

clone size: once
V gene: TRBV10-3
J gene: TRBJ1-1
CDR3 protein: CAISTVSQSRNTEAFF

clone size: NA
V gene: TRBV2
J gene: TRBJ2-5
CDR3 protein: CASILAGKETQYF

clone size: many
V gene: TRBV3-1
J gene: TRBJ1-1
CDR3 protein: CASWGGFGTEAFF

clone size: many
V gene: TRBV20-1
J gene: TRBJ2-1
CDR3 protein: CSARASSSYNEQFF

clone size: once
V gene: TRBV2
J gene: TRBJ1-6
CDR3 protein: CASSGQGDSPLHF

clone size: many
V gene: TRBV19
J gene: TRBJ2-3
CDR3 protein: CASSLGGRADTQYF

clone size: NA
V gene: TRBV18
J gene: TRBJ1-2
CDR3 protein: CASSRGQGVYGYTF

clone size: NA
V gene: TRBV5-6
J gene: TRBJ2-7
CDR3 protein: CASSSTTGVKEQYF

clone size: NA
V gene: TRBV13
J gene: TRBJ2-5
CDR3 protein: CASSARTGSVIETQYF

clone size: many
V gene: TRBV14
J gene: TRBJ2-3
CDR3 protein: CASSQDRADTQYF

clone size: NA
V gene: TRBV19
J gene: TRBJ1-2
CDR3 protein: CASRPQFSGGNTF

clone size: NA
V gene: TRBV7-8
J gene: TRBJ1-3
CDR3 protein: CASSFGAGATGNTIYF

clone size: many
V gene: TRBV12-3/TRBV12-4
J gene: TRBJ1-6
CDR3 protein: CASSLQSNSPLHF

clone size: NA
V gene: TRBV19
J gene: TRBJ1-4
CDR3 protein: CASSQQGASEKLFF

clone size: many
V gene: TRBV14
J gene: TRBJ1-2
CDR3 protein: CASSQGPGQGERGYTF

clone size: NA
V gene: TRBV20-1
J gene: TRBJ1-2
CDR3 protein: CSVPLKGANYGYTF

clone size: NA
V gene: TRBV2
J gene: TRBJ2-3
CDR3 protein: CATAPHEGQDTQYF

clone size: NA
V gene: TRBV7-9
J gene: TRBJ1-4
CDR3 protein: CASSSALGGGQNEKLFF

clone size: NA
V gene: TRBV19
J gene: TRBJ2-5
CDR3 protein: CASSIGGGKETQYF

clone size: many
V gene: TRBV29-1
J gene: TRBJ2-4
CDR3 protein: CSVGTDSIQYF

clone size: many
V gene: TRBV6-5
J gene: TRBJ2-3
CDR3 protein: CASSYLVTGQGRTDTQYF

clone size: many
V gene: TRBV7-3
J gene: TRBJ1-1
CDR3 protein: CASRLREGTEAFF

clone size: NA
V gene: TRBV10-3
J gene: TRBJ1-1
CDR3 protein: CAISMDSPDTEAFF

clone size: NA
V gene: TRBV2
J gene: TRBJ1-2
CDR3 protein: CASSLRQENYGYTF

clone size: few
V gene: TRBV2
J gene: TRBJ2-7
CDR3 protein: CASSKQGGVYEQYF

clone size: NA
V gene: TRBV7-2
J gene: TRBJ2-5
CDR3 protein: CASSFSGPETQYF

clone size: NA
V gene: TRBV7-8
J gene: TRBJ1-4
CDR3 protein: CASRFLPGSTNEKLFF

clone size: many
V gene: TRBV5-1
J gene: TRBJ1-1
CDR3 protein: CASSLVQGLVTEAFF

clone size: NA
V gene: TRBV15
J gene: TRBJ2-7
CDR3 protein: CATSREWGAHEQYF

clone size: NA
V gene: TRBV29-1
J gene: TRBJ1-1
CDR3 protein: CSVSGMNTEAFF

clone size: few
V gene: TRBV29-1
J gene: TRBJ1-6
CDR3 protein: CSRSGLGSPLHF

clone size: many
V gene: TRBV5-1
J gene: TRBJ2-2
CDR3 protein: CASSLDVTSGELFF

clone size: NA
V gene: TRBV12-3/TRBV12-4
J gene: TRBJ1-3
CDR3 protein: CASTYIGNTIYF

clone size: many
V gene: TRBV19
J gene: TRBJ2-7
CDR3 protein: CASGVRGYEQYF

clone size: many
V gene: TRBV20-1
J gene: TRBJ1-2
CDR3 protein: CSALGFPGADYGYTF

clone size: NA
V gene: TRBV19
J gene: TRBJ1-6
CDR3 protein: CATKGSYNSPLHF

clone size: many
V gene: TRBV6-1
J gene: TRBJ2-3
CDR3 protein: CASSVTTGVLTDTQYF

clone size: many
V gene: TRBV6-5
J gene: TRBJ1-1
CDR3 protein: CASSYSYTTEAFF

clone size: many
V gene: TRBV12-3/TRBV12-4
J gene: TRBJ2-3
CDR3 protein: CASCLGLAATDTQYF

clone size: many
V gene: TRBV5-1
J gene: TRBJ1-1
CDR3 protein: CASSLGGEGNTEAFF

clone size: NA
V gene: TRBV20-1
J gene: TRBJ1-2
CDR3 protein: CSARDGTGWGYTF

clone size: few
V gene: TRBV6-1
J gene: TRBJ2-1
CDR3 protein: CASSEAGLLGTGEQFF

clone size: many
V gene: TRBV6-6
J gene: TRBJ1-2
CDR3 protein: CASSYSTGENYGYTF

clone size: NA
V gene: TRBV2
J gene: TRBJ1-4
CDR3 protein: CASRPTGVREKLFF

clone size: many
V gene: TRBV27
J gene: TRBJ2-7
CDR3 protein: CASRTASSYEQYF

clone size: NA
V gene: TRBV25-1
J gene: TRBJ2-2
CDR3 protein: CASSGPRTGGTGELFF

clone size: NA
V gene: TRBV10-2
J gene: TRBJ1-2
CDR3 protein: CASYDRGLSGYTF

clone size: once
V gene: TRBV10-3
J gene: TRBJ2-7
CDR3 protein: CAISTGDRRYEQYF

clone size: few
V gene: TRBV28
J gene: TRBJ1-2
CDR3 protein: CASRETANYGYTF

clone size: NA
V gene: TRBV20-1
J gene: TRBJ1-6
CDR3 protein: CSARPPTGRNSPLHF

clone size: NA
V gene: TRBV9
J gene: TRBJ1-2
CDR3 protein: CASSVWTGNGDGYTF